Presented here are 20 T cell receptor beta chains from one specimen sequenced in a study of blood T cells in healthy people across ages. With a J-beta primer mix and a sample-barcoded 5' primer, a second PCR ran roughly 7 to 11 cycles. TCRdb re-derived calls from the 5' RACE reads in MiXCR, one entry per CDR3 protein. The data show about 1.8 million distinct CDR3 sequences, 49% seen once. Sequencing was carried out using blood. The origin of the receptors is a woman between 35 and 50 years old in good health.

V usage is TRBV6-2 or TRBV6-3 and J usage is TRBJ2-1, with a possible D match to TRBD2 (5 bases). The CDR3 is 14 amino acids. V was clipped by 6 bases and J by 12 bases, with 21 bases between them. The germline V gene has CDR1 MNHEY and CDR2 SVGEGT. The CDR3 DNA reads TGTGCCAGCAGGCCATCGGCGGGCGCCAAGGGGCAGTTCTTC. Its translation: CASRPSAGAKGQFF.

The chain recombines TRBV9 with TRBJ2-5; D gene uncertain. Trimming left V 0 bases short and J 0 bases short, with 6 bases between. Germline V gene sequence: CDR1 SGDLS, CDR2 YYNGEE. CDR3 size: 14 residues. CDR3 residues: CASSVANDQETQYF. The CDR3, as DNA: TGTGCCAGCAGCGTAGCTAACGACCAAGAGACCCAGTACTTC. The variable domain in full, completed from reference TRBV9 and TRBJ2-5, reads DSGVTQTPKHLITATGQRVTLRCSPRSGDLSVYWYQQSLDQGLQFLIQYYNGEERAKGNILERFSAQQFPDLHSELNLSSLELGDSALYFCASSVANDQETQYFGPGTRLLVL.

This sequence joins TRBV7-9 and TRBJ1-4, with D maybe TRBD1 (5 bases). V dropped 3 bases and J dropped 4 bases, with 15 bases sitting between them. This CDR3 has 16 amino acids. Germline CDR1 SEHNR, CDR2 FQNEAQ (reference sequence). CDR3 nucleotides: TGTGCCAGCAGCTTCGGATTCGGGACCGATAATGAAAAACTGTTTTTT. It yields the protein CASSFGFGTDNEKLFF.

This clonotype appeared a few times. This CDR3 is CSAPRTRGETQYF. The DNA for the CDR3 is TGCAGTGCCCCGCGGACCAGAGGGGAGACCCAGTACTTC. V and J are TRBV20-1 and TRBJ2-5; D is possibly TRBD2 (5 bases). Germline lookup yields CDR1 DFQATT and CDR2 SNEGSKA (reference sequence). Trimming stripped 6 bases from V and 5 bases from J, with 16 bases between. This CDR3 contains 13 residues.

DNA for the CDR3: TGCAGTGCTAGAGCAGGTCATCAAGAAAAACTGTTTTTT. It is translated as CSARAGHQEKLFF. V gene TRBV20-1 combines with J gene TRBJ1-4; D unresolved. Trimming took 1 base from V and 8 from J, leaving 11 bases between them. CDR1 and CDR2 from the germline V gene are DFQATT and SNEGSKA (reference sequence). The CDR3 sequence is 13 residues long.

This chain links TRBV28 with TRBJ2-4, with a weak D call TRBD2 (6 bases). Germline CDR1 reads MDHEN; CDR2 reads SYDVKM. V lost 7 bases to trimming and J lost 0 bases, with 13 bases between them. This CDR3 is 15 amino acids long. The DNA for the CDR3 is TGTGCCAGCACCTTTAGCGGTGTAGCCAAAAACATTCAGTACTTC. Its translation: CASTFSGVAKNIQYF.

The chain couples TRBV6-5 to TRBJ2-5; 10 bases match TRBD1. The last part of the DNA fits TRBJ2-7 better; the J call may be wrong. This CDR3 contains 15 residues. Germline CDR1 MNHEY, CDR2 SVGAGI. The CDR3 region is CASSHGQGGSYEQYF. The CDR3 coding sequence is TGTGCCAGCAGTCACGGACAGGGGGGGTCCTACGAGCAGTACTTC.

The chain is built from TRBV5-1 and TRBJ2-3; 7 bases are a match to TRBD1. The junction had 9 bases not matched to a gene; V was cut back by 4 bases and J by 4 bases. Germline V CDR1 and CDR2: SGHRS, YFSETQ. This CDR3 is 15 amino acids long. The CDR3 DNA reads as TGCGCCAGCAGCCAAAGACAGGGCAGTCCAGATACGCAGTATTTT. Translating gives CASSQRQGSPDTQYF.

This clonotype has only a few counts. The chain joins TRBV2 to TRBJ2-5, with 9 bases aligning to TRBD1. The germline gives CDR1 SNHLY, CDR2 FYNNEI. The CDR3 runs to 14 residues. After removal of 6 bases from V and 4 bases from J, the junction contained 6 bases not matched to a gene. The CDR3 DNA sequence: TGTGCCAGCAGCGTACAGGGGGCCTCAGAGACCCAGTACTTC. The encoded protein is CASSVQGASETQYF.

The rearrangement joins TRBV20-1 to TRBJ2-5; 11 nucleotides align to TRBD2. The germline V gene encodes CDR1 DFQATT and CDR2 SNEGSKA (reference sequence). The CDR3 has 13 amino acids. The CDR3 DNA follows: TGCAGCAAACTAGCGGGGGCCGGGGAGACCCAGTACTTC. Amino acid sequence: CSKLAGAGETQYF.

This clonotype was seen a few times. The rearrangement uses TRBV6-6 and TRBJ2-7; no clear D gene. The CDR3 runs to 17 residues. V lost 6 bases, J lost 2 bases, and 23 bases lay in between. CDR1 and CDR2 (germline): MNHNY, SVGAGI (reference sequence). The CDR3 DNA reads TGTGCCAGCAGCCAAACCCGCGGCCAGCGCTCTCCCTACGAGCAGTACTTC. It codes for CASSQTRGQRSPYEQYF.

The CDR3 DNA sequence: TGTGCCAGCAGCTCGGGACAGACGAACACCGGGGAGCTGTTTTTT. It is translated as CASSSGQTNTGELFF. The chain carries TRBV7-8 and TRBJ2-2; 7 bases match TRBD1. V lost 4 bases to trimming and J lost 0 bases; unmatched junction nucleotides: 2. The CDR3 extends over 15 amino acids. Germline CDR1 reads SGHVS; CDR2 reads FQNEAQ.

Only a few counts were recorded for this clonotype. CDR3 sequence reads: CATSVRAATYNEQFF. CDR3 bases: TGTGCCACCAGTGTCCGGGCAGCGACCTACAATGAGCAGTTCTTC. The chain uses TRBV24-1 and TRBJ2-1; D is unresolved. CDR1 and CDR2 (germline): KGHDR, SFDVKD. The CDR3 runs to 15 residues. Trimming shortened V by 5 bases and J by 2 bases, and 12 bases separated the two germline ends.

The V gene is TRBV2, the J gene TRBJ2-1, with TRBD1 matching over 8 bases. From germline, CDR1 is SNHLY and CDR2 FYNNEI. J lost 10 bases, V lost 5 bases, and 10 bases had no gene match. CDR3 size: 14 residues. Written as DNA, the CDR3 is TGTGCCAGCAGTTTGGACAGGGCGTACAGAGAGCAGTTCTTC. It specifies CASSLDRAYREQFF.

The chain joins TRBV6-2 or TRBV6-3 to TRBJ2-5; D uncertain. The CDR3 covers 11 residues. From germline, CDR1 is MNHEY and CDR2 SVGEGT. V lost 4 bases and J 11 bases, leaving 11 bases between the germline ends. The CDR3 DNA reads as TGTGCCAGCAGTTTCGCATCCTTGCAGTACTTC. Its protein product is CASSFASLQYF.

J is TRBJ1-2 and V is TRBV10-2, with unresolved D. This CDR3 spans 15 amino acids. Looked up from germline, CDR1 is WSHSY and CDR2 is SAAADI. The ends were cut back, 4 bases at V and 6 bases at J, with 18 bases in the middle. The chain's CDR3 is CASSGSEGGRNGYTF. In nucleotides, the CDR3 is TGCGCCAGCAGTGGGTCCGAGGGAGGGAGGAATGGCTACACCTTC.

This chain links TRBV7-2 with TRBJ1-2; TRBD1 matches at 9 bases. Trimming took 4 bases from V and 2 from J; bases not matched to a gene: 14. The CDR3 sequence is 18 residues long. CDR1 SGHTA and CDR2 FQGNSA come from the germline V gene. The CDR3 DNA sequence: TGTGCCAGCAGCTCCCGGGACAGGGCGGTAGGACTAAACTATGGCTACACCTTC. It yields the protein CASSSRDRAVGLNYGYTF.

The chain recombines TRBV6-5 with TRBJ1-1, with D unresolved. CDR3 length equals 14 residues. The germline CDR1 and CDR2 sequences are MNHEY and SVGAGI. Trimming removed 5 bases at V and 4 bases at J, with 14 bases between. The CDR3 nucleotides are TGTGCCAGCAGTCGGGCCCTACGGGCCACTGAAGCTTTCTTT. The encoded protein is CASSRALRATEAFF.

Of note for this clonotype: The junction and the germline gene differ at one end; a read error may be behind it. The chain recombines TRBV4-2 with TRBJ2-1, with 8 bases fitting TRBD2. Looked up from germline, CDR1 is LGHNA and CDR2 is YNFKEQ. This CDR3 has 16 residues. The CDR3 sequence: CTSSQAGTSSYNEQFF. In DNA, the CDR3 is TGTACCAGCAGCCAGGCCGGGACTAGCTCCTACAATGAGCAGTTCTTC.

The chain has TRBV20-1 and TRBJ2-1, with 7 nucleotides matching TRBD1. The CDR3 has 14 amino acids. The ends lost 1 base at V and 5 bases at J; junction bases unmatched: 5. The germline gives CDR1 DFQATT, CDR2 SNEGSKA (reference sequence). As DNA, the CDR3 is TGCAGTGCTAGAGCGGGACAGTTGAACAATGAGCAGTTCTTC. Translating it yields CSARAGQLNNEQFF.